Below, 3 T cell receptor beta chains from the same sample are listed, as sequenced in a study of blood T cell repertoires in COVID-19. This table comes from immunoSEQ multiplex PCR, and its TCRdb copy is limited to in-frame clones, with some not included. The sample yields 130,000 to 150,000 clones, roughly 83% seen once. Sequencing used PBMCs or T cells enriched from blood (not recorded which). All receptors come from a man aged 35 to 55 with acute COVID-19.

The V and J genes are TRBV5-6 and TRBJ1-2; D not certain. Germline CDR1 and CDR2: SGHDT and YYEEEE. The ends were cut back, 0 bases at V and 3 bases at J, with 6 bases in the middle. The CDR3 spans 13 residues. The CDR3 bases are TGTGCCAGCAGCTTGGACACCCACTATGGCTACACCTTC. This encodes CASSLDTHYGYTF.

The V gene is TRBV7-8, the J gene TRBJ2-2, with a tentative D call TRBD1 (6 bases). CDR1 is SGHVS and CDR2 is FQNEAQ in the germline V gene. This CDR3 comprises 16 residues. Trimming took off 1 base at V and 8 bases at J, with 17 bases between the two ends. In DNA, the CDR3 is TGTGCCAGCAGCTTAGGGAACGGTTGGGGGCCTGGGGAGCTGTTTTTT. Amino acids: CASSLGNGWGPGELFF.

The chain employs TRBV3-1 (or the pseudogene TRBV3-2) and TRBJ2-1; TRBD2 aligns across 7 bases. Trimming took 4 bases from V and 2 from J; bases not matched to a gene: 5. There are 15 residues in the CDR3. Germline V gene lookup returns CDR1 LGHDT and CDR2 YNNKEL (reference sequence). The DNA of the CDR3 is TGTGCCAGCAGCCCCACCGGGAGGACCTACAATGAGCAGTTCTTC. Translation gives CASSPTGRTYNEQFF.